The rows below give T cell receptor beta chains drawn from one sample of a study of blood T cells in healthy people across ages. Each CDR3 protein is one row after TCRdb ran MiXCR on the 5' RACE reads. The sample holds around 800,000 distinct CDR3 sequences; around two thirds are singletons and the top ten take about 30%. Sequenced sample: blood. The receptors originated from a man under 40 in good health. The CDR3 runs from the conserved cysteine through the conserved F or W. The D gene is left open where the match is weak. The size of a clone is reported for some rows only, either as once, few or many, or as a class for expanded clones.

clone_size,d_call,j_call,v_call,cdr3_aa,cdr3_nt
once,.,TRBJ1-3,TRBV5-1,CASSQDSGNTIYF,TGCGCCAGCAGCCAGGACTCTGGAAACACCATATATTTT
.,.,TRBJ2-6,TRBV3-1,CASSQDYSSGANVLTF,TGTGCCAGCAGCCAAGATTACAGCTCTGGGGCCAACGTCCTGACTTTC
.,TRBD1,TRBJ1-5,TRBV10-3,CAISEGQGAYQPQHF,TGTGCCATCAGTGAGGGACAGGGGGCTTATCAGCCCCAGCATTTT
.,TRBD2,TRBJ2-3,TRBV7-3,CASSLDGGDYTQYF,TGTGCCAGCAGCTTAGACGGGGGGGACTATACGCAGTATTTT
.,.,TRBJ2-7,TRBV13,CASSLQTGSEQYF,TGTGCCAGCAGCTTACAAACAGGGTCCGAGCAGTACTTC
.,.,TRBJ2-7,TRBV25-1,CAAEGSYEQYF,TGTGCCGCGGAGGGCTCCTACGAGCAGTACTTC
.,.,TRBJ1-5,TRBV20-1,CSARGWGTEGWNQPQHF,TGCAGTGCTCGTGGGTGGGGCACGGAAGGTTGGAATCAGCCCCAGCATTTT
.,TRBD1,TRBJ2-6,TRBV20-1,CSAIGQGEYDAGANVLTF,TGCAGTGCCATCGGACAGGGGGAATATGATGCTGGGGCCAACGTCCTGACTTTC
.,.,TRBJ2-3,TRBV3-1,CASSQDGLGATDTQYF,TGTGCCAGCAGCCAAGATGGATTGGGGGCCACAGATACGCAGTATTTT
few,.,TRBJ1-6,TRBV20-1,CSARGDRRDNSPLHF,TGCAGTGCTAGAGGCGACCGGAGAGATAATTCACCCCTCCACTTT
.,.,TRBJ1-1,TRBV7-7,CASSLRADGEAFF,TGTGCTAGCAGCTTGCGGGCAGACGGTGAAGCTTTCTTT
.,.,TRBJ2-6,TRBV7-2,CASSLRQASGANVLTF,TGTGCCAGCAGCTTGAGACAGGCCTCTGGGGCCAACGTCCTGACTTTC
few,.,TRBJ2-2,TRBV29-1,CSVRQGGGELFF,TGCAGCGTTCGGCAGGGGGGCGGGGAGCTGTTTTTT
few,.,TRBJ1-1,TRBV4-3,CASSQGTRDNHMTEAFF,TGCGCCAGCAGCCAGGGGACAAGAGACAACCATATGACTGAAGCTTTCTTT
.,TRBD1,TRBJ1-1,TRBV10-3,CAISEFYRGGTEAFF,TGTGCCATCAGTGAGTTTTACAGGGGAGGGACTGAAGCTTTCTTT
.,TRBD2,TRBJ2-5,TRBV4-3,CASSQIRTSGQETQYF,TGCGCCAGCAGCCAAATAAGGACTAGCGGCCAAGAGACCCAGTACTTC
.,.,TRBJ2-7,TRBV4-3,CASSQDLTTYEQYF,TGCGCCAGCAGCCAAGATCTAACCACCTACGAGCAGTACTTC
few,TRBD1,TRBJ1-2,TRBV18,CASSQKGTAPNYGYTF,TGTGCCAGCTCACAGAAAGGGACAGCCCCTAACTATGGCTACACCTTC
.,.,TRBJ2-5,TRBV6-6,CASRPPAEETQYF,TGTGCCAGCAGACCGCCGGCGGAGGAGACCCAGTACTTC
once,TRBD1,TRBJ2-7,TRBV5-5,CASSWRDRDPSEQYF,TGTGCCAGCAGCTGGCGGGACAGGGACCCGAGCGAGCAGTACTTC
.,.,TRBJ2-7,TRBV7-3,CASSLNRNYEQYF,TGTGCCAGCAGCTTAAACAGGAACTACGAGCAGTACTTC
few,.,TRBJ2-1,TRBV20-1,CSASFSPYSYNEQFF,TGCAGTGCTAGTTTCAGCCCTTATTCCTACAATGAGCAGTTCTTC
.,.,TRBJ2-7,TRBV27,CASSWGVNEQYF,TGTGCCAGCAGTTGGGGGGTCAATGAGCAGTACTTC
.,TRBD2,TRBJ2-1,TRBV7-3,CASSWLAGESYNEQFF,TGTGCCAGCAGCTGGCTAGCGGGGGAGAGCTACAATGAGCAGTTCTTC
.,.,TRBJ1-2,TRBV20-1,CSASPRRDGVYGYTF,TGCAGTGCTAGTCCTCGACGGGACGGGGTCTATGGCTACACCTTC
few,.,TRBJ2-7,TRBV4-2,CASSQGDGTYEQYF,TGTGCCAGCAGCCAAGGTGACGGAACCTACGAGCAGTACTTC
.,.,TRBJ1-4,TRBV6-6,CASSPGRGNEKLFF,TGTGCCAGCAGCCCCGGCAGGGGAAATGAAAAACTGTTTTTT
.,TRBD2,TRBJ2-5,TRBV10-3,CAISLTNRTSGGGIQETQNF,TGTGCCATCAGCTTAACCAACCGGACTAGCGGGGGGGGGATCCAAGAGACCCAGAACTTC
once,.,TRBJ2-1,TRBV9,CASSFRGLTYNEQFF,TGTGCCAGCAGCTTCCGGGGACTCACCTACAATGAGCAGTTCTTC
few,TRBD2,TRBJ2-5,TRBV20-1,CSPRLAGMETQYF,TGCAGTCCCAGACTAGCGGGGATGGAGACCCAGTACTTC
once,.,TRBJ1-6,TRBV7-9,CASSPEGGYNSPLHF,TGTGCCAGCAGCCCCGAGGGGGGGTATAATTCACCCCTCCACTTT
.,.,TRBJ1-6,TRBV2,CASSEESGVPLHF,TGTGCCAGCAGCGAGGAGTCAGGGGTGCCCCTCCACTTT
.,.,TRBJ2-5,TRBV7-9,CASILTGAEETQYF,TGTGCCAGCATTCTTACGGGGGCGGAGGAGACCCAGTACTTC
.,.,TRBJ2-7,TRBV7-2,CASSLTTTYEQYF,TGTGCCAGCAGCTTAACAACCACCTACGAGCAGTACTTC
.,.,TRBJ1-6,TRBV4-3,CASSQDAARNSPLHF,TGCGCCAGCAGCCAAGATGCCGCCAGAAATTCACCCCTCCACTTT
.,.,TRBJ2-5,TRBV6-2/TRBV6-3,CASSSMGQTQYF,TGTGCCAGCAGTTCCATGGGGCAGACCCAGTACTTC